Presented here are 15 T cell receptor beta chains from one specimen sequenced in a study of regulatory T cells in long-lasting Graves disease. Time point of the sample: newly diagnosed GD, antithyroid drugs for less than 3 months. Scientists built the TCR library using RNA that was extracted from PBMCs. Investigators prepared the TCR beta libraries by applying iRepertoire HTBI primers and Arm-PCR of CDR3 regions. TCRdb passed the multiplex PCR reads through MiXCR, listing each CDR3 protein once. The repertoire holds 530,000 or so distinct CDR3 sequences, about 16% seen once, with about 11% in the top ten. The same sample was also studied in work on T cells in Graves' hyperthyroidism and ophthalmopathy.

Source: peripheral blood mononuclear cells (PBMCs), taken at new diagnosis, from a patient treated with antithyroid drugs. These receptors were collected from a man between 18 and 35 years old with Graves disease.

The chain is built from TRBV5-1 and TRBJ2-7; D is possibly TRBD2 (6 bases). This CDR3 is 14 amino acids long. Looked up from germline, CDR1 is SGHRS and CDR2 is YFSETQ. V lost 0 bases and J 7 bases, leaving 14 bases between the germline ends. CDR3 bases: TGCGCCAGCAGCTTGGGCTCAGCGGCGGGGGAGCAGTACTTC. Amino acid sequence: CASSLGSAAGEQYF.

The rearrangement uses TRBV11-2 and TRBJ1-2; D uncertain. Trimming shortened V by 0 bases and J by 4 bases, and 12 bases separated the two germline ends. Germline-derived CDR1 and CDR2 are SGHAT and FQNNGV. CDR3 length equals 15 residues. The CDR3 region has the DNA TGTGCCAGCAGCTTAGATTGGGCTCCGGGCTATGGCTACACCTTC. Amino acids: CASSLDWAPGYGYTF.

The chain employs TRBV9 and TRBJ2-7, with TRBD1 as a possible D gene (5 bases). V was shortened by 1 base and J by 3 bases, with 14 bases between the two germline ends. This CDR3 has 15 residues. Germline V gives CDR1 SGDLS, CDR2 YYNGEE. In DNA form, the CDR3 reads TGTGCCAGCAGCGTAACCCCCTCGGACAACTACGAGCAGTACTTC. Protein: CASSVTPSDNYEQYF.

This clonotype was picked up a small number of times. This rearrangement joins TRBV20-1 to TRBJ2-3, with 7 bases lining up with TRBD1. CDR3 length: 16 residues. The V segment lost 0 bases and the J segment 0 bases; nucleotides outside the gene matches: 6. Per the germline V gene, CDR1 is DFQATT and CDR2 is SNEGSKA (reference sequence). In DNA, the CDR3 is TGCAGTGCTAGAGACCCCCGGACAGGAAGCACAGATACGCAGTATTTT. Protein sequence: CSARDPRTGSTDTQYF.

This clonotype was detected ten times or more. CDR3 DNA: TGTGCCAGCCAGCTCACAGGGGGCGAGCAGTACTTC. Its translation is CASQLTGGEQYF. The chain recombines TRBV3-1 with TRBJ2-7; 8 bases map to TRBD1. The CDR3 consists of 12 residues. V lost 8 bases, J lost 6 bases, and 6 bases stayed unmatched. CDR1 and CDR2 from the germline V gene are LGHDT and YNNKEL (reference sequence).

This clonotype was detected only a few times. The CDR3 sequence: CASSPPTSSGSRHEQFF. As DNA, the CDR3 is TGTGCCAGCAGCCCCCCTACCTCTAGCGGGAGTCGCCATGAGCAGTTCTTC. V usage is TRBV14 and J usage is TRBJ2-1; TRBD2 aligns across 10 bases. Germline V CDR1 and CDR2: SGHDN, FVKESK. After removal of 4 bases from V and 8 bases from J, the junction contained 14 bases not matched to a gene. CDR3 length: 17 amino acids.

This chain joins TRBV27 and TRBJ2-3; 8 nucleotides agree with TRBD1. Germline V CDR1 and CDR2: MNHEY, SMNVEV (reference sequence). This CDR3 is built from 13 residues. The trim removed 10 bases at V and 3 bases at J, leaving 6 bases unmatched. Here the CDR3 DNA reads TGTGCCACCAAGACAGGGGTTACAGATACGCAGTATTTT. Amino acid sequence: CATKTGVTDTQYF.

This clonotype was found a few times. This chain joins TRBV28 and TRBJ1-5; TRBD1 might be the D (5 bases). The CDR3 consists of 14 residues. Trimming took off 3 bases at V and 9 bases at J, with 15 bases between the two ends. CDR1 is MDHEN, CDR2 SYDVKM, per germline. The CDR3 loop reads CASSFRGANGPQHF. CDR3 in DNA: TGTGCCAGCAGTTTCCGCGGGGCCAACGGGCCCCAGCATTTT. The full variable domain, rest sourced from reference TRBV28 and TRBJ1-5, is DVKVTQSSRYLVKRTGEKVFLECVQDMDHENMFWYRQDPGLGLRLIYFSYDVKMKEKGDIPEGYSVSREKKERFSLILESASTNQTSMYLCASSFRGANGPQHFGDGTRLSIL.

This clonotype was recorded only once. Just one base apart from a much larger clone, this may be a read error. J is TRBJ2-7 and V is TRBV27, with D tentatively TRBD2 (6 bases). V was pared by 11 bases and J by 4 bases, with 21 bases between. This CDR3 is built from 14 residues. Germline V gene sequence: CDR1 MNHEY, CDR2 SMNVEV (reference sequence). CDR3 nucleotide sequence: TGTGCCTGCAATCCCACGGGAGCTGTATACGAGCAGTACTTC. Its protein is CACNPTGAVYEQYF.

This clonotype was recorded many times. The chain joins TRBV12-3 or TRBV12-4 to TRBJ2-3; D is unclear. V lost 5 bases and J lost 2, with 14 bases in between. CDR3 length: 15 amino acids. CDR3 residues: CASSPHPPYTDTQYF. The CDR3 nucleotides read TGTGCCAGCAGTCCCCACCCCCCCTACACAGATACGCAGTATTTT.

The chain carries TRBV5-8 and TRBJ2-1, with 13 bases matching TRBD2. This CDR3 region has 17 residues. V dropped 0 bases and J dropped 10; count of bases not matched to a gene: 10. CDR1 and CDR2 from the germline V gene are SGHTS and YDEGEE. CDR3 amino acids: CASSLGPGLAGSREQFF. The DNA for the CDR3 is TGTGCCAGCAGCTTGGGGCCGGGACTAGCGGGATCACGGGAGCAGTTCTTC.

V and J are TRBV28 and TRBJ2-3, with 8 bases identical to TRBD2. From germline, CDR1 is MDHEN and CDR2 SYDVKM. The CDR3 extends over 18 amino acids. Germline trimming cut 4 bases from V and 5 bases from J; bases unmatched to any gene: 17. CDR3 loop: CASSSPHGGAGAVDTQYF. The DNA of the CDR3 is TGTGCCAGCAGTTCCCCCCACGGGGGAGCGGGAGCGGTAGATACGCAGTATTTT.

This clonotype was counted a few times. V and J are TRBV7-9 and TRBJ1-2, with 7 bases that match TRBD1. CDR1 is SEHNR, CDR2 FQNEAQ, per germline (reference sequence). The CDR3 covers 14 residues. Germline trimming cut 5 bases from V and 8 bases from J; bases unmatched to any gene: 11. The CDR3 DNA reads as TGTGCCAGCAGCCCCAGAAGACAGGGCGGCGGCTACACCTTC. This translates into CASSPRRQGGGYTF.

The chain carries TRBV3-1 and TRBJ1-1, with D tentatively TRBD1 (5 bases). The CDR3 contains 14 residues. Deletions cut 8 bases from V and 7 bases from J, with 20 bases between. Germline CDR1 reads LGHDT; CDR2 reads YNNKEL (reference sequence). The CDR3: CASYTGGGSHEAFF. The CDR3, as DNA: TGTGCCAGCTATACAGGTGGCGGTTCCCATGAAGCTTTCTTT.

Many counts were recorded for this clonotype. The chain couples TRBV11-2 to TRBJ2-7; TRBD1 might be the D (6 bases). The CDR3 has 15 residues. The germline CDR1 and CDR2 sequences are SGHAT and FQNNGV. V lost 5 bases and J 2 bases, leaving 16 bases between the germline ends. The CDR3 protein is CASSPEWGPAYEQYF. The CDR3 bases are TGTGCCAGCAGCCCTGAGTGGGGGCCCGCCTACGAGCAGTACTTC.